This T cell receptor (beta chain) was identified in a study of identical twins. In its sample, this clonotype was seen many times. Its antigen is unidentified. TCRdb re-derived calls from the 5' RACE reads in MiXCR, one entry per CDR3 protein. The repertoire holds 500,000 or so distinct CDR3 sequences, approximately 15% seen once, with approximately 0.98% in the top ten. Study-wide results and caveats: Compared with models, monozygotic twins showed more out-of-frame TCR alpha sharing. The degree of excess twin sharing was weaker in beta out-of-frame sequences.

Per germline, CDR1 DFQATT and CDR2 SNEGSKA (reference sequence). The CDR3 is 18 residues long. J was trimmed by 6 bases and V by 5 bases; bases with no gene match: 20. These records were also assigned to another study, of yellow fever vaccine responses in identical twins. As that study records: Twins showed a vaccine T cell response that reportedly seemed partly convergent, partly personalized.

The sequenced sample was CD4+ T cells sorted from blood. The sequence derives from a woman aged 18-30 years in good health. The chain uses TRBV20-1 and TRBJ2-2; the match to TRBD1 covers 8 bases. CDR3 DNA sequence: TGCAGTGCTGACCCTCCCCTCGGACAGGGAACAAGTGCCGGGGAGCTGTTTTTT. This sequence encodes CSADPPLGQGTSAGELFF.